The present entry profiles one T cell receptor beta chain with its context. Its antigen remains unidentified. The CDR3 contains 14 residues. Germline CDR1 and CDR2: SGDLS and YYNGEE. Trimming removed 0 bases from V and 4 bases from J, with 8 bases in between. Every TCR cDNA molecule carried a tag that served as a unique molecular identifier. TCRdb recomputed calls from the 5' RACE reads with MiXCR, one row per CDR3 protein. Among nearly 25,000 distinct CDR3 sequences listed, around 9.2% were seen once. Time point specified: sample taken at primary tumor resection. More than 70 TRACERx patients with early, untreated non-small cell lung cancer donated samples. Unsorted tumor, nontumor lung tissue or cryopreserved PBMC supplied the whole RNA. The entry originates in a study of spatial heterogeneity in lung cancer. Turning to the study itself: Counts of TCR transcripts in tumor regions correlated strongly with a matched bulk RNA-seq T cell module score. Study findings and constraints: It was found that expanded intratumoral alpha and beta TCR counts tracked tumor mutation counts.

Sequencing was performed on lung tumor tissue, taken at surgery. This receptor was obtained from a male donor with early-stage non-small cell lung cancer. The chain links TRBV9 to TRBJ2-1; D remains ambiguous. The CDR3 DNA sequence: TGTGCCAGCAGCGTAGCAACCCGTTACAATGAGCAGTTCTTC. Its translation is CASSVATRYNEQFF.